This entry lists 20 T cell receptor beta chains sequenced from one sample in a study of blood T cells in healthy people across ages. Sample-barcoded 5' priming and a J-beta primer mix drove a second PCR of about 6 to 12 cycles. TCRdb used MiXCR to reprocess the 5' RACE reads, holding one entry per CDR3 protein. Altogether some 1.6 million distinct CDR3 sequences are present, about 31% being singletons, with the ten largest covering around 11%. Sequencing used blood. The source of these receptors is a woman under 40 in good health.

The chain uses TRBV7-2 and TRBJ2-5; 9 bases line up with TRBD2. TRBJ2-7 matches the DNA end more closely, so the J call is doubtful. CDR3 size: 18 residues. Germline values: CDR1 SGHTA, CDR2 FQGNSA. In nucleotides, the CDR3 is TGTGCCAGCAGTCCCCCGAAAACGAGCGGGAGGAAAACCTACGAGCAGTACTTC. Amino acids: CASSPPKTSGRKTYEQYF.

The rearrangement uses TRBV5-1 and TRBJ1-2, with D perhaps TRBD1 (6 bases). The germline CDR1 and CDR2 sequences are SGHRS and YFSETQ. Trimming cost V 4 bases and J 2 bases, with 15 bases left between them. CDR3 length: 15 amino acids. CDR3 region: CASSPTKGVNYGYTF. Here the CDR3 DNA reads TGCGCCAGCAGCCCCACCAAGGGGGTAAACTATGGCTACACCTTC.

This clonotype has a single count. The J gene is TRBJ2-3, the V gene TRBV11-2; a possible D gene is TRBD1 (6 bases). This CDR3 contains 16 residues. Germline assignment: CDR1 SGHAT and CDR2 FQNNGV. V was shortened by 2 bases and J by 4 bases, with 16 bases between the two germline ends. DNA for the CDR3: TGTGCCAGCAGCTTAAACCCAACAGGGTATCCAGATACGCAGTATTTT. It encodes CASSLNPTGYPDTQYF.

This clonotype has at least ten counts. The rearrangement joins TRBV29-1 to TRBJ2-5; a possible D gene is TRBD2 (6 bases). V lost 1 base and J lost 5, with 17 bases in between. This CDR3 comprises 15 residues. Germline V gives CDR1 SQVTM, CDR2 ANQGSEA. CDR3 sequence: CSVEGAQGGGETQYF. The CDR3 DNA is TGCAGCGTTGAAGGCGCCCAAGGAGGAGGGGAGACCCAGTACTTC. Full variable domain (remainder filled in from reference TRBV29-1 and TRBJ2-5): SAVISQKPSRDICQRGTSLTIQCQVDSQVTMMFWYRQQPGQSLTLIATANQGSEATYESGFVIDKFPISRPNLTFSTLTVSNMSPEDSSIYLCSVEGAQGGGETQYFGPGTRLLVL.

This clonotype was picked up one time. The chain carries TRBV12-3 or TRBV12-4 and TRBJ1-2; TRBD1 agrees at 9 bases. This CDR3 has 14 amino acids. The trim removed 2 bases at V and 8 bases at J, leaving 6 bases unmatched. The CDR3 DNA follows: TGTGCCAGCAGTTTAACTGGACAGGGGCACGGCTACACCTTC. This translates into CASSLTGQGHGYTF.

The V gene is TRBV13, the J gene TRBJ2-7; 8 bases line up with TRBD2. The CDR3 is 15 residues long. The V segment lost 6 bases and the J segment 2 bases; nucleotides outside the gene matches: 9. The germline gives CDR1 PRHDT, CDR2 FYEKMQ (reference sequence). The CDR3 spells CASRKILAAAYEQYF. As DNA, the CDR3 is TGTGCCAGCAGAAAAATACTAGCGGCTGCCTACGAGCAGTACTTC.

This rearrangement joins TRBV3-1 to TRBJ1-4, with D possibly being TRBD1 (5 bases). Trimming left V 4 bases short and J 2 bases short, with 20 bases between. Germline loops: CDR1 LGHDT, CDR2 YNNKEL (reference sequence). The CDR3 runs to 18 residues. The DNA of the CDR3 is TGTGCCAGCAGCCGGACGGAGGCCAGGGCGAGTACTAATGAAAAACTGTTTTTT. Residues: CASSRTEARASTNEKLFF.

The CDR3 coding sequence is TGTGCCAGCAGCTTGACGGGGACCTCACCCCTCCACTTT. Translation gives CASSLTGTSPLHF. The chain is built from TRBV13 and TRBJ1-6, with D perhaps TRBD1 (5 bases). This CDR3 comprises 13 residues. CDR1 and CDR2 from the germline V gene are PRHDT and FYEKMQ (reference sequence). V was clipped by 3 bases and J by 10 bases, with 10 bases between them.

CDR3 loop: CSAPFGTIFQETQYF. The CDR3 bases are TGCAGTGCTCCGTTTGGGACTATTTTCCAAGAGACCCAGTACTTC. This chain joins TRBV20-1 and TRBJ2-5; 7 bases align to TRBD2. Germline lookup yields CDR1 DFQATT and CDR2 SNEGSKA (reference sequence). The CDR3 extends over 15 amino acids. J gave up 1 base and V 5 bases, and 10 bases lay outside the gene matches.

This clonotype was observed a single time. Given a much more abundant clone one base away, this may be a read error. The V and J genes are TRBV29-1 and TRBJ2-3; possible D gene TRBD1, 6 bases. Per germline, CDR1 SQVTM and CDR2 ANQGSEA. This CDR3 region has 10 residues. The CDR3 DNA reads TGCAGCGTCTGGACAGATTCGCAGTATTTT. Amino acids: CSVWTDSQYF.

V and J are TRBV9 and TRBJ2-7; D is uncertain. Per the germline V gene, CDR1 is SGDLS and CDR2 is YYNGEE. V gave up 0 bases and J gave up 6 bases, with 16 bases separating them. The CDR3 contains 15 residues. CDR3 protein: CASSVGAGDYGEQYF. CDR3 DNA: TGTGCCAGCAGCGTAGGAGCAGGCGATTACGGCGAGCAGTACTTC.

The chain uses TRBV11-2 and TRBJ2-1, with 13 bases identical to TRBD2. V shed 5 bases, J shed 2 bases, and the junction held 9 bases outside the gene matches. The CDR3 spans 18 residues. CDR1 is SGHAT, CDR2 FQNNGV, per germline. In DNA, the CDR3 is TGTGCCAGCAGCCCCACTAGCGGGAGGGCCGGTACCTACAATGAGCAGTTCTTC. Protein: CASSPTSGRAGTYNEQFF.

This clonotype was recorded once. The chain recombines TRBV6-1 with TRBJ1-2, with TRBD1 identical over 9 bases. V shed 3 bases, J shed 8 bases, and the junction held 7 bases outside the gene matches. The CDR3 has 14 residues. Per the germline V gene, CDR1 is MNHNS and CDR2 is SASEGT. CDR3 region: CASSEAGTGTGYTF. CDR3 in DNA: TGTGCCAGCAGTGAGGCCGGGACAGGGACCGGCTACACCTTC.

This clonotype appeared a few times. This chain connects TRBV28 to TRBJ2-7; tentative D call: TRBD1 (6 bases). This CDR3 spans 13 amino acids. The germline CDR1 and CDR2 sequences are MDHEN and SYDVKM. Between the trimmed V and J ends, which lost 8 bases and 7 bases, there was a span of 18 bases. The CDR3 here is CASGRGSPPEQYF. CDR3 bases: TGTGCCAGCGGCAGGGGCTCCCCTCCAGAGCAGTACTTC.

The chain joins TRBV5-1 to TRBJ1-2, with 7 bases lining up with TRBD1. CDR3 size: 15 residues. Germline values: CDR1 SGHRS, CDR2 YFSETQ. The J segment lost 4 bases and the V segment lost 0 bases, leaving 6 bases of the junction unmatched. The CDR3 nucleotides read TGCGCCAGCAGCTTGGTGGCAGGGGGATCCTATGGCTACACCTTC. Translation: CASSLVAGGSYGYTF.

This clonotype showed up many times. The J gene is TRBJ2-5, the V gene TRBV20-1; D tentatively reads TRBD1 or TRBD2 (5 bases each). The CDR3 loop spans 12 amino acids. Germline lookup yields CDR1 DFQATT and CDR2 SNEGSKA (reference sequence). The CDR3 DNA reads TGCAGCGCAACAGGTGGCGGGGAGACCCAGTACTTC. Translating it yields CSATGGGETQYF.

This clonotype was counted between two and nine times. The CDR3 is CASSQDLMVQPQHF. The CDR3 nucleotides read TGCGCCAGCAGCCAAGATCTGATGGTTCAGCCCCAGCATTTT. The genes are TRBV4-1 and TRBJ1-5; D is ambiguous. The CDR3 totals 14 residues. Germline CDR1 reads MGHRA; CDR2 reads YSYEKL. V dropped 0 bases and J dropped 6 bases, with 9 bases sitting between them.

J is TRBJ2-7 and V is TRBV15, with TRBD1 matching over 8 bases. The CDR3 length is 16 residues. Germline V gene data show CDR1 as LNHNV and CDR2 as YYDKDF (reference sequence). Trimming cost V 0 bases and J 4 bases; bases outside gene matches: 8. This CDR3 is CATSRDEGRGPYEQYF. The CDR3 DNA reads as TGTGCCACCAGCAGAGACGAGGGCAGGGGGCCGTACGAGCAGTACTTC.

The chain combines TRBV20-1 with TRBJ2-3; D is uncertain. The CDR3 has 10 residues. Germline V CDR1 and CDR2: DFQATT, SNEGSKA (reference sequence). Trimming took off 3 bases at V and 8 bases at J, with 6 bases between the two ends. CDR3 DNA sequence: TGCAGTGCTAGTTCCGTTACGCAGTATTTT. This codes for CSASSVTQYF.

The table lists this clonotype with a few counts. V usage is TRBV29-1 and J usage is TRBJ2-3; D unresolved. This CDR3 comprises 14 residues. V was clipped by 6 bases and J by 0 bases, with 13 bases between them. CDR1 and CDR2 from the germline V gene are SQVTM and ANQGSEA. CDR3 sequence reads: CSVRLDGSTDTQYF. In nucleotides, the CDR3 is TGCAGCGTCAGATTGGACGGTAGCACAGATACGCAGTATTTT.